Listed below are T cell receptor beta chains from one sample, sequenced in a study of cytomegalovirus exposure and HLA in healthy donors. The data were produced by immunoSEQ multiplex PCR, yet TCRdb's version contains in-frame clones alone and is incomplete. The sample holds under 90,000 clones. Sequencing used PBMCs. Every receptor here comes from a man aged 50 to 60 in good health and CMV-seropositive. Both conserved end residues are part of each CDR3. Fields, in order: D gene, V gene, CDR3 length, J gene, CDR3 protein, CDR3 DNA. The D gene is left open where the match is weak.

D gene: -; V gene: TRBV6-5; CDR3 length: 13; J gene: TRBJ1-2; CDR3 protein: CASISRGALGYTF; CDR3 DNA: TGTGCCAGCATCAGCCGGGGGGCGCTTGGCTACACCTTC
D gene: TRBD2; V gene: TRBV4-1; CDR3 length: 15; J gene: TRBJ2-1; CDR3 protein: CASRTGLAGYNEQFF; CDR3 DNA: TGCGCCAGCCGTACCGGACTAGCGGGATACAATGAGCAGTTCTTC
D gene: -; V gene: TRBV19; CDR3 length: 15; J gene: TRBJ2-3; CDR3 protein: CASSIIDTGGDTQYF; CDR3 DNA: TGTGCCAGTAGTATCATAGACACCGGTGGAGATACGCAGTATTTT
D gene: -; V gene: TRBV7-8; CDR3 length: 14; J gene: TRBJ2-1; CDR3 protein: CASSLRDSYNEQFF; CDR3 DNA: TGTGCCAGCAGCTTGCGGGACTCCTACAATGAGCAGTTCTTC
D gene: -; V gene: TRBV2; CDR3 length: 13; J gene: TRBJ1-5; CDR3 protein: CASSGHPNQPQHF; CDR3 DNA: TGTGCCAGCAGTGGACACCCCAATCAGCCCCAGCATTTT
D gene: -; V gene: TRBV28; CDR3 length: 12; J gene: TRBJ2-7; CDR3 protein: CASSPGQYEQYF; CDR3 DNA: TGTGCCAGCAGCCCGGGTCAATACGAGCAGTACTTC
D gene: TRBD2; V gene: TRBV19; CDR3 length: 13; J gene: TRBJ2-5; CDR3 protein: CASSIGGTGTKNF; CDR3 DNA: TGTGCCAGTAGTATAGGGGGAACCGGGACTAAGAACTTC
D gene: TRBD2; V gene: TRBV30; CDR3 length: 13; J gene: TRBJ2-7; CDR3 protein: CAWSPGGSYEQYF; CDR3 DNA: TGTGCCTGGTCCCCGGGGGGGAGCTACGAGCAGTACTTC
D gene: -; V gene: TRBV6-5; CDR3 length: 14; J gene: TRBJ1-2; CDR3 protein: CASSYVGQGHGYTF; CDR3 DNA: TGTGCCAGCAGTTACGTAGGCCAGGGCCATGGCTACACCTTC
D gene: TRBD2; V gene: TRBV7-2; CDR3 length: 16; J gene: TRBJ2-5; CDR3 protein: CASRPPGTSLSETQYF; CDR3 DNA: TGTGCCAGCAGACCTCCGGGGACTAGTCTGTCGGAGACCCAGTACTTC
D gene: TRBD2; V gene: TRBV4-1; CDR3 length: 15; J gene: TRBJ2-1; CDR3 protein: CASSLRTSGYNEQFF; CDR3 DNA: TGCGCCAGCAGCCTCCGGACTAGCGGTTACAATGAGCAGTTCTTC
D gene: -; V gene: TRBV4-3; CDR3 length: 14; J gene: TRBJ2-1; CDR3 protein: CASSQGTPSYEQFF; CDR3 DNA: TGCGCCAGCAGCCAAGGGACTCCCAGCTATGAGCAGTTCTTC
D gene: -; V gene: TRBV29-1; CDR3 length: 14; J gene: TRBJ2-2; CDR3 protein: CSAPGHANTGELFF; CDR3 DNA: TGCAGCGCACCGGGACACGCGAACACCGGGGAGCTGTTTTTT
D gene: -; V gene: TRBV6-5; CDR3 length: 14; J gene: TRBJ1-5; CDR3 protein: CASSEQAFYQPQHF; CDR3 DNA: TGTGCCAGCAGTGAACAGGCCTTCTATCAGCCCCAGCATTTT
D gene: TRBD1; V gene: TRBV4-1; CDR3 length: 14; J gene: TRBJ2-7; CDR3 protein: CASSQTGQVGEQYF; CDR3 DNA: TGCGCCAGCAGCCAAACCGGACAGGTGGGCGAGCAGTACTTC
D gene: TRBD1; V gene: TRBV27; CDR3 length: 16; J gene: TRBJ2-3; CDR3 protein: CASSLYFDRDTDTQYF; CDR3 DNA: TGTGCCAGCAGCCTATATTTTGACAGGGACACAGATACGCAGTATTTT
D gene: -; V gene: TRBV19; CDR3 length: 14; J gene: TRBJ1-5; CDR3 protein: CASRRTFEGLPQHF; CDR3 DNA: TGTGCCAGTAGACGGACTTTCGAGGGACTGCCCCAGCATTTT
D gene: TRBD2; V gene: TRBV30; CDR3 length: 16; J gene: TRBJ2-3; CDR3 protein: CAWSAPGSRRGDTQYF; CDR3 DNA: TGTGCCTGGAGTGCGCCAGGTTCCAGGCGGGGGGATACGCAGTATTTT
D gene: -; V gene: TRBV5-1; CDR3 length: 15; J gene: TRBJ2-3; CDR3 protein: CASSFGGGIGDTQYF; CDR3 DNA: TGCGCCAGCAGCTTTGGTGGGGGGATTGGTGATACGCAGTATTTT
D gene: -; V gene: TRBV29-1; CDR3 length: 11; J gene: TRBJ1-1; CDR3 protein: CSVEGITEAFF; CDR3 DNA: TGCAGCGTTGAGGGCATAACTGAAGCTTTCTTT
D gene: -; V gene: TRBV11-2; CDR3 length: 14; J gene: TRBJ1-2; CDR3 protein: CASSTGGFRGGYTF; CDR3 DNA: TGTGCCAGCAGCACGGGAGGGTTTAGGGGAGGCTACACCTTC
D gene: TRBD2; V gene: TRBV5-1; CDR3 length: 15; J gene: TRBJ2-3; CDR3 protein: CASVIAGEPTDTQYF; CDR3 DNA: TGCGCCAGCGTGATCGCGGGGGAACCCACAGATACGCAGTATTTT
D gene: TRBD1; V gene: TRBV14; CDR3 length: 16; J gene: TRBJ1-1; CDR3 protein: CASSQGRGKVNTEAFF; CDR3 DNA: TGTGCCAGCAGCCAAGGCAGGGGGAAGGTGAACACTGAAGCTTTCTTT
D gene: -; V gene: TRBV6-5; CDR3 length: 14; J gene: TRBJ2-5; CDR3 protein: CASSYSISGETQYF; CDR3 DNA: TGTGCCAGCAGTTACTCGATCAGTGGAGAGACCCAGTACTTC
D gene: TRBD2; V gene: TRBV30; CDR3 length: 13; J gene: TRBJ2-1; CDR3 protein: CAWSVLAGVEQFF; CDR3 DNA: TGTGCCTGGAGTGTACTGGCGGGAGTTGAGCAGTTCTTC
D gene: -; V gene: TRBV7-2; CDR3 length: 14; J gene: TRBJ1-1; CDR3 protein: CASSFNRLNTEAFF; CDR3 DNA: TGTGCCAGCAGCTTCAACAGGTTGAACACTGAAGCTTTCTTT
D gene: -; V gene: TRBV29-1; CDR3 length: 13; J gene: TRBJ2-1; CDR3 protein: CSVGGRRSNEQFF; CDR3 DNA: TGCAGCGTTGGGGGGCGGAGGAGCAATGAGCAGTTCTTC
D gene: -; V gene: TRBV6-5; CDR3 length: 13; J gene: TRBJ2-3; CDR3 protein: CASSSLYTDTQYF; CDR3 DNA: TGTGCCAGCAGTTCCCTATACACAGATACGCAGTATTTT
D gene: -; V gene: TRBV7-2; CDR3 length: 14; J gene: TRBJ2-5; CDR3 protein: CASSTYLAGETQYF; CDR3 DNA: TGTGCCAGCAGCACTTACCTAGCTGGCGAGACCCAGTACTTC
D gene: -; V gene: TRBV9; CDR3 length: 14; J gene: TRBJ2-2; CDR3 protein: CASSVDGDTGELFF; CDR3 DNA: TGTGCCAGCAGCGTAGACGGGGACACCGGGGAGCTGTTTTTT
D gene: -; V gene: TRBV7-8; CDR3 length: 14; J gene: TRBJ1-1; CDR3 protein: CASSLGRWDTEAFF; CDR3 DNA: TGTGCCAGCAGCTTGGGGAGGTGGGACACTGAAGCTTTCTTT
D gene: -; V gene: TRBV2; CDR3 length: 10; J gene: TRBJ1-1; CDR3 protein: CASILTEAFF; CDR3 DNA: TGTGCCAGCATCTTGACTGAAGCTTTCTTT
D gene: -; V gene: TRBV30; CDR3 length: 12; J gene: TRBJ2-2; CDR3 protein: CAWMGDTGELFF; CDR3 DNA: TGTGCCTGGATGGGAGACACCGGGGAGCTGTTTTTT
D gene: TRBD2; V gene: TRBV5-4; CDR3 length: 13; J gene: TRBJ2-1; CDR3 protein: CASSLDGGGRQFF; CDR3 DNA: TGTGCCAGCAGCTTGGATGGCGGGGGGCGGCAGTTCTTC
D gene: -; V gene: TRBV5-1; CDR3 length: 12; J gene: TRBJ2-1; CDR3 protein: CASSQGYNEQFF; CDR3 DNA: TGCGCCAGCAGCCAGGGGTACAATGAGCAGTTCTTC
D gene: TRBD2; V gene: TRBV30; CDR3 length: 14; J gene: TRBJ2-1; CDR3 protein: CAWSGGGSRYEQFF; CDR3 DNA: TGTGCCTGGAGTGGGGGCGGGAGCAGATATGAGCAGTTCTTC
D gene: -; V gene: TRBV7-8; CDR3 length: 15; J gene: TRBJ1-1; CDR3 protein: CASRYRDLMNTEAFF; CDR3 DNA: TGTGCCAGCAGGTACAGGGATCTCATGAACACTGAAGCTTTCTTT
D gene: TRBD1; V gene: TRBV11-3; CDR3 length: 14; J gene: TRBJ1-2; CDR3 protein: CASSLGQGAYGYTF; CDR3 DNA: TGTGCCAGCAGCTTAGGACAGGGGGCTTATGGCTACACCTTC
D gene: TRBD1; V gene: TRBV19; CDR3 length: 15; J gene: TRBJ2-7; CDR3 protein: CASREKQGALYEQYF; CDR3 DNA: TGTGCCAGTAGAGAAAAGCAGGGGGCCCTATACGAGCAGTACTTC
D gene: TRBD1; V gene: TRBV29-1; CDR3 length: 14; J gene: TRBJ1-1; CDR3 protein: CSAKDRGGDTEAFF; CDR3 DNA: TGCAGCGCTAAGGACAGGGGTGGTGACACTGAAGCTTTCTTT
D gene: TRBD1; V gene: TRBV4-1; CDR3 length: 16; J gene: TRBJ1-1; CDR3 protein: CASSPSETAGGTEAFF; CDR3 DNA: TGCGCCAGCAGCCCTTCGGAGACGGCAGGGGGCACTGAAGCTTTCTTT
D gene: TRBD2; V gene: TRBV19; CDR3 length: 16; J gene: TRBJ2-1; CDR3 protein: CASSILSGREFNEQFF; CDR3 DNA: TGTGCCAGTAGTATACTGTCGGGGCGGGAGTTTAATGAGCAGTTCTTC
D gene: -; V gene: TRBV7-9; CDR3 length: 13; J gene: TRBJ2-2; CDR3 protein: CASSLTGTGELFF; CDR3 DNA: TGTGCCAGCAGCTTAACGGGGACCGGGGAGCTGTTTTTT
D gene: TRBD1; V gene: TRBV4-3; CDR3 length: 15; J gene: TRBJ1-1; CDR3 protein: CASSQATGANTEAFF; CDR3 DNA: TGCGCCAGCAGCCAGGCAACAGGGGCGAACACTGAAGCTTTCTTT
D gene: -; V gene: TRBV12-1; CDR3 length: 16; J gene: TRBJ2-3; CDR3 protein: CASSPRASGNTDTQYF; CDR3 DNA: TGTGCCAGCAGCCCCCGTGCTAGCGGGAACACAGATACGCAGTATTTT
D gene: TRBD1; V gene: TRBV5-1; CDR3 length: 14; J gene: TRBJ2-7; CDR3 protein: CASSQDRAAYEQYF; CDR3 DNA: TGCGCCAGCAGCCAAGACAGGGCAGCGTACGAGCAGTACTTC
D gene: TRBD1; V gene: TRBV18; CDR3 length: 16; J gene: TRBJ1-2; CDR3 protein: CASSPSGQGEGYGYTF; CDR3 DNA: TGTGCCAGCTCACCCTCTGGACAGGGAGAAGGTTATGGCTACACCTTC
D gene: TRBD2; V gene: TRBV7-9; CDR3 length: 14; J gene: TRBJ2-7; CDR3 protein: CASSVTSGSYEQYF; CDR3 DNA: TGTGCCAGCAGCGTTACTAGCGGGAGTTACGAGCAGTACTTC
D gene: TRBD1; V gene: TRBV18; CDR3 length: 15; J gene: TRBJ1-3; CDR3 protein: CASSYQGVTGNTIYF; CDR3 DNA: TGTGCCAGCTCTTATCAGGGGGTCACTGGAAACACCATATATTTT
D gene: -; V gene: TRBV10-3; CDR3 length: 16; J gene: TRBJ2-3; CDR3 protein: CAISSWTVTGTDTQYF; CDR3 DNA: TGTGCCATCAGTTCCTGGACTGTAACGGGCACAGATACGCAGTATTTT
D gene: TRBD2; V gene: TRBV4-3; CDR3 length: 15; J gene: TRBJ2-5; CDR3 protein: CASSQAAAGYQTQYF; CDR3 DNA: TGCGCCAGCAGCCAAGCAGCAGCGGGATATCAGACCCAGTACTTC
D gene: -; V gene: TRBV18; CDR3 length: 13; J gene: TRBJ2-1; CDR3 protein: CASSTALYNEQFF; CDR3 DNA: TGTGCCAGCTCAACAGCCCTGTACAATGAGCAGTTCTTC
D gene: -; V gene: TRBV29-1; CDR3 length: 11; J gene: TRBJ1-3; CDR3 protein: CSVVHGNTIYF; CDR3 DNA: TGCAGCGTTGTTCATGGAAACACCATATATTTT
D gene: -; V gene: TRBV2; CDR3 length: 12; J gene: TRBJ1-1; CDR3 protein: CASSEGGTEAFF; CDR3 DNA: TGTGCCAGCAGTGAGGGGGGAACTGAAGCTTTCTTT
D gene: -; V gene: TRBV18; CDR3 length: 15; J gene: TRBJ1-1; CDR3 protein: CASSPPSRENTEAFF; CDR3 DNA: TGTGCCAGCTCACCACCATCCAGGGAGAACACTGAAGCTTTCTTT
D gene: TRBD2; V gene: TRBV27; CDR3 length: 15; J gene: TRBJ2-1; CDR3 protein: CASSLGTSGDNEQFF; CDR3 DNA: TGTGCCAGCAGTTTAGGGACTAGCGGGGACAATGAGCAGTTCTTC
D gene: -; V gene: TRBV6-5; CDR3 length: 13; J gene: TRBJ2-5; CDR3 protein: CASLGGRPATQYF; CDR3 DNA: TGTGCCAGCCTCGGAGGGCGCCCCGCGACCCAGTACTTC